The clone carrying this T cell receptor beta chain was observed many times. Its target is not known. Germline CDR1 reads SGHNT; CDR2 reads YYREEE (reference sequence). The CDR3 extends over 17 amino acids. Trimming cost V 4 bases and J 8 bases; bases outside gene matches: 17. Clones were sequenced by immunoSEQ multiplex PCR, and TCRdb holds only the in-frame ones, with some missing. Of roughly 150,000 clones listed, around nine tenths are singletons. The sample originates from a study of T cell responses to AZD1222 COVID-19 vaccine. Study conclusions and caveats: The study found vaccine-associated CD4 TCRs spanning spike, dominant at 160-218 and 743-854. Vaccination with two AZD1222 doses was followed by a rise in Spike-specific TCR breadth and depth. AZD1222 recipients seropositive at baseline numbered only six.

The sequence came from an adult who received the AZD1222 COVID-19 vaccine. The sequencing used peripheral blood, collected 28 days after the second AZD1222 dose. The chain is built from TRBV5-4 and TRBJ1-2; 10 positions match TRBD1. The CDR3 DNA follows: TGTGCCAGCAGCAAAAACGCGGGACAGGGGAAATGGGACGGCTACACCTTC. Its translation: CASSKNAGQGKWDGYTF.